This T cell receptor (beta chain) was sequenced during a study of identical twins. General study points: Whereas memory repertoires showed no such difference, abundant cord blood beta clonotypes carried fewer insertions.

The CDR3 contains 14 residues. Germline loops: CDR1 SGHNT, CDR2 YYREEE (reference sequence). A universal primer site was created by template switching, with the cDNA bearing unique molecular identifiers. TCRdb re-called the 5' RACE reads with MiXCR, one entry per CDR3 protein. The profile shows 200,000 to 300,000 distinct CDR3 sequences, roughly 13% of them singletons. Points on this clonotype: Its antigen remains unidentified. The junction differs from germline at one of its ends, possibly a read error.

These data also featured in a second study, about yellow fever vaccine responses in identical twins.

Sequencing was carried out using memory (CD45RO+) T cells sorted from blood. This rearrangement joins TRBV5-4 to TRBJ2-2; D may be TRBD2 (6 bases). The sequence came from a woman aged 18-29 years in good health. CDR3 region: CASSPGPPGGVLFF. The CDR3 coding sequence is TGTGCCAGCAGCCCTGGACCGCCCGGCGGGGTGCTGTTTTTT. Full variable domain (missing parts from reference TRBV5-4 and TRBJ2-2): ETGVTQSPTHLIKTRGQQVTLRCSSQSGHNTVSWYQQALGQGPQFIFQYYREEENGRGNFPPRFSGLQFPNYSSELNVNALELDDSALYLCASSPGPPGGVLFFGEGSRLTVL.